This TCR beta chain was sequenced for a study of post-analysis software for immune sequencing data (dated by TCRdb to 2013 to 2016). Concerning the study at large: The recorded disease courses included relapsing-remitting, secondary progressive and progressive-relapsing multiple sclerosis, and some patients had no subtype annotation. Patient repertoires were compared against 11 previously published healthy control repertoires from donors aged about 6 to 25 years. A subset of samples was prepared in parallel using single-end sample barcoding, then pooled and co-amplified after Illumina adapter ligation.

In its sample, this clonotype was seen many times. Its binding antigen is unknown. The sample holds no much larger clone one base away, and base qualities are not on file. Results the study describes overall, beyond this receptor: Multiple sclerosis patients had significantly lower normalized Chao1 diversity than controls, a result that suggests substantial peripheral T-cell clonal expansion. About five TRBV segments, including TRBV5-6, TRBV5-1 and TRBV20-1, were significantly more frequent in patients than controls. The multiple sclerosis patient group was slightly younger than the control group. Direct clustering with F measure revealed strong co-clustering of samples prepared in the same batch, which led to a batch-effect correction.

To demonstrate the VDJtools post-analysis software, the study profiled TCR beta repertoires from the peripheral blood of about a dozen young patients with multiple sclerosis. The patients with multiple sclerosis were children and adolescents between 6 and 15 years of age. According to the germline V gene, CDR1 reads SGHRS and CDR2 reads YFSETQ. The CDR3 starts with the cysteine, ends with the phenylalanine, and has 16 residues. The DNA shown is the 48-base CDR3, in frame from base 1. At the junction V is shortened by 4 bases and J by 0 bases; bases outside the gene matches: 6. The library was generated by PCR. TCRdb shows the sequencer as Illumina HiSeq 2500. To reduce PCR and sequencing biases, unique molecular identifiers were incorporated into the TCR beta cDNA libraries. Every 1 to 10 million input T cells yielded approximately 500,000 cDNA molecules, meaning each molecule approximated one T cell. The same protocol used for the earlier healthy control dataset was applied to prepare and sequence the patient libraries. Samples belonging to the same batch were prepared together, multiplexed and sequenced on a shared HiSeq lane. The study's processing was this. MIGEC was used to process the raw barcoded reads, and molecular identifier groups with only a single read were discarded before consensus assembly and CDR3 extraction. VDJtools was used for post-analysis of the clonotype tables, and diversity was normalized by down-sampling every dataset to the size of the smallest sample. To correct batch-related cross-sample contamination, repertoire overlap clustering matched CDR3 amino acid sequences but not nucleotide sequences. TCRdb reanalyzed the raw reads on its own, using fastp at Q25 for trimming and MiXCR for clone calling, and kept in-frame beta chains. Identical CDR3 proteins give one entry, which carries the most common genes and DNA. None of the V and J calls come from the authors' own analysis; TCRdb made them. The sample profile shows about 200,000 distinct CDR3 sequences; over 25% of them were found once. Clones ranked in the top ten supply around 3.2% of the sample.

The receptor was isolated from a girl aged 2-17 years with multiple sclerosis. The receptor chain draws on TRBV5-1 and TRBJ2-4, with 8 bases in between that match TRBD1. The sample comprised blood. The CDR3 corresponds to CASSLTGARAKNIQYF. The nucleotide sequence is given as TGCGCCAGCAGCCTGACAGGGGCCAGAGCCAAAAACATTCAGTACTTC.